This TCR beta chain was identified during a study of CD8 T cells in Susac syndrome. This CDR3 contains 14 residues. V shed 3 bases, J shed 5 bases, and the junction held 6 bases outside the gene matches. CDR1 DFQATT and CDR2 SNEGSKA come from the germline V gene (reference sequence). Concerning this clonotype itself: Its antigen remains unknown.

Reverse transcription of about 0.5 to 1 ug RNA was performed with random hexamers. Across 54 Vbeta and 13 Jbeta, TCR beta CDR3 was amplified with immunoSEQ multiplex PCR. Each CDR3 protein gets one entry after TCRdb re-called the immunoSEQ multiplex PCR reads with MiXCR. The table has approximately 200,000 distinct CDR3 sequences, about 95% seen once. Overall study results and limits: The study conceded that its TCR sequencing and HLA analysis involved relatively few individuals.

The multiple sclerosis controls were treatment-naive patients, and their relapsing-remitting disease was stable or active. Negative isolation was used for CD8+ and CD4+ T cells and FACS enrichment for TEMRA cells. The material sequenced was CD4+ T cells from PBMCs. The TCR comes from a human donor with multiple sclerosis. V usage is TRBV20-1 and J usage is TRBJ2-7, with TRBD2 matching over 11 bases. Here the CDR3 reads CSARRGTSGNEQYF. For the CDR3, the DNA is TGCAGTGCTAGGAGGGGGACTAGCGGTAACGAGCAGTACTTC.